This paragraph reports one T cell receptor (beta chain). As yet, its antigen is unknown. Assay used: immunoSEQ multiplex PCR; TCRdb lists only in-frame clones, some missing. Counted here are about 130,000 clones, roughly 90% occurring once; the ten biggest clones make up over 2.5%. The data were obtained in a study of T cell responses to AZD1222 COVID-19 vaccine. The wider study: Timing groups of about 4 and about 12 weeks for second doses were pooled.

The length of the CDR3 is 16 residues. CDR1 is SGDLS and CDR2 is YYNGEE in the germline V gene. V was shortened by 2 bases and J by 2 bases, with 14 bases between the two germline ends. Study-wide points: Nearly half of spike-specific TCRs reportedly target unmutated variant regions. There were repertoire samples only from the period after the peak T cell response. Spike-specific TCR depth and breadth grew after two AZD1222 doses.

V usage is TRBV9 and J usage is TRBJ1-3, with a tentative D call TRBD1 (6 bases). The TCR originated in an adult in good health. Here the sequenced sample was peripheral blood, taken on day 0 of AZD1222 vaccination. CDR3 bases: TGTGCCAGCAGCGTTCTACAGGGAACCGCTGGAAACACCATATATTTT. Encoded protein: CASSVLQGTAGNTIYF.